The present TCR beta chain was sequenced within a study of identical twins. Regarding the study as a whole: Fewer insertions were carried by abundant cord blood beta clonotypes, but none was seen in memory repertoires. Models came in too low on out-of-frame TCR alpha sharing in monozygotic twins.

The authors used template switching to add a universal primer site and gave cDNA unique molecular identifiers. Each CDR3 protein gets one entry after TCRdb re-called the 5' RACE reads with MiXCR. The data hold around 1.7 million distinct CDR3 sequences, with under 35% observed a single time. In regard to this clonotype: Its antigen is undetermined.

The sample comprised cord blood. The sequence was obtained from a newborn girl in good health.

The CDR3 DNA is TGTGCCACCAGTGATTTCCTAACGGGACTAGCGGAAAGCTCCTACGAGCAGTACTTC. This sequence encodes CATSDFLTGLAESSYEQYF. V is TRBV24-1 and J is TRBJ2-7; the match to TRBD2 covers 11 bases. The CDR3 is 19 amino acids. Per the germline V gene, CDR1 is KGHDR and CDR2 is SFDVKD. After removal of 1 base from V and 0 bases from J, the junction contained 10 bases not matched to a gene.